This T cell receptor beta chain was sequenced for a study of T cells in Graves' hyperthyroidism and ophthalmopathy. Broader study findings: In the blood, most expanded thyroid clonotypes above 0.001 appeared as well. A median around 6.8 months before onset, the model predicted ophthalmopathy.

Uncontrolled infection, other autoimmune disease, pregnancy or lactation barred patients from enrollment. Fresh peripheral blood, around 10 ml of it, supplied the PBMCs. Researchers took RNA transcripts and amplified the TCR beta CDR3 regions from them. Researchers ran a first-round RT-PCR on the TCR CDR3 using the HTBI primer set. TCRdb re-called the multiplex PCR reads with MiXCR, one entry per CDR3 protein. Of over 450,000 distinct CDR3 sequences in the sample, approximately 15% were seen once. This clonotype was counted ten times or more. The antigen remains unidentified. CDR1 and CDR2 (germline): DFQATT, SNEGSKA (reference sequence). The CDR3 has 13 residues. V gave up 2 bases and J gave up 8 bases, with 13 bases separating them.

Material: blood. V and J are TRBV20-1 and TRBJ2-1; weak D call: TRBD1 (6 bases). The TCR originated in a woman aged 18-29 years with Graves' hyperthyroidism. The CDR3 coding sequence is TGCAGTGCTAGACTAGGGGGTTTGTATGAGCAGTTCTTC. It encodes CSARLGGLYEQFF.